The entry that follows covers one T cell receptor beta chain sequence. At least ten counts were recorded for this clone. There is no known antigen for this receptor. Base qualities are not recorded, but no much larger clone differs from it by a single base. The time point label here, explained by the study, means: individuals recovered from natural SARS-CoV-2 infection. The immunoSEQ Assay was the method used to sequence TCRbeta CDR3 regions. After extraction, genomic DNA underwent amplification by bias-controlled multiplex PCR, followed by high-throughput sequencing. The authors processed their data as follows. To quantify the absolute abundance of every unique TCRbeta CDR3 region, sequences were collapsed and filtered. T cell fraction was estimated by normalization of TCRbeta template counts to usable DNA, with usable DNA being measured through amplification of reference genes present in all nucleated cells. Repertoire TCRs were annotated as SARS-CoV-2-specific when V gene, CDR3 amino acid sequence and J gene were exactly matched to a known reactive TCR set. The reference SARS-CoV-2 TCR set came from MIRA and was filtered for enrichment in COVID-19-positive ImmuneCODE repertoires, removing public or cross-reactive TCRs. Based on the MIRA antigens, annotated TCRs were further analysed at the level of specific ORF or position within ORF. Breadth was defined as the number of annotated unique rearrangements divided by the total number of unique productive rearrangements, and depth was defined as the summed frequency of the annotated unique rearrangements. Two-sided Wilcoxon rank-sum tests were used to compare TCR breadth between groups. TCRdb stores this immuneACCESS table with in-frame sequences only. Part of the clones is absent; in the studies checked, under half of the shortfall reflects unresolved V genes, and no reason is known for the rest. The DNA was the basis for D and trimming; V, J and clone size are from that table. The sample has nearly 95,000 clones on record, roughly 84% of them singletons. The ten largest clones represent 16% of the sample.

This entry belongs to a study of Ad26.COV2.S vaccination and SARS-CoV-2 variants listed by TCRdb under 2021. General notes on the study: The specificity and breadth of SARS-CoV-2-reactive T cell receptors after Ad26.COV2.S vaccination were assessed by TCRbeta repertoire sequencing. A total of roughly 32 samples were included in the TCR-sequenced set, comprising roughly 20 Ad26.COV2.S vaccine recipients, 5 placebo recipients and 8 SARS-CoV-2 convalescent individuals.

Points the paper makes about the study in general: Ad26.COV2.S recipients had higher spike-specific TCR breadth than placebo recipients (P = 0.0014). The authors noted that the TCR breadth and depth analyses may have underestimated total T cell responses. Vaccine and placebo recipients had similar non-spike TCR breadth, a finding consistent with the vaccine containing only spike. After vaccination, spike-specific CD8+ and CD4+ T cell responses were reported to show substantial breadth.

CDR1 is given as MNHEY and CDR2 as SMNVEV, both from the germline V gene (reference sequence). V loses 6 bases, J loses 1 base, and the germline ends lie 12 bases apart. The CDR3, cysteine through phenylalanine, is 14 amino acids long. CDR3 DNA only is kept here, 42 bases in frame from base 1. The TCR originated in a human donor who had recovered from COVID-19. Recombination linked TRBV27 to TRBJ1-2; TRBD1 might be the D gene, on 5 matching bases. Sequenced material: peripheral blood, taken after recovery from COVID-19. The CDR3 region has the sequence CASSPGRYNYGYTF. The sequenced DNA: TGTGCCAGCAGCCCGGGACGGTATAACTATGGCTACACCTTC.